What follows are 21 T cell receptor beta chains derived from one specimen sequenced in a study of blood T cell repertoires in COVID-19 (dated by TCRdb to 2018 to 2021). Library preparation was by the immunoSEQ multiplex PCR assay. TCRdb holds this immuneACCESS table with in-frame rearrangements only. Some clones are missing; in checked studies, unresolved V genes explain under half, and the rest has no known cause. The sample records 120,000 to 150,000 clones, around 81% of which are singletons. Roughly 6.4% of the sample rests with the top ten. The specimen was PBMCs or T cells enriched from blood (not recorded which). The source of these receptors is a woman aged 40-49 years who had recovered from COVID-19.

V and J are TRBV19 and TRBJ2-3; maybe TRBD1 (6 bases). V was cut by 3 bases and J by 5 bases, with 12 bases left in between. Germline V gene lookup returns CDR1 LNHDA and CDR2 SQIVND (reference sequence). The CDR3 covers 14 residues. The CDR3: CASSIYRDLDTQYF. The CDR3 nucleotides are TGTGCCAGTAGTATCTACAGGGACCTAGATACGCAGTATTTT.

The chain recombines TRBV5-1 with TRBJ2-2; TRBD1 aligns across 8 bases. The CDR3 has 14 residues. V trimming: 5 bases; J trimming: 6 bases; junction bases outside the gene matches: 6. Germline V lookup: CDR1 SGHRS, CDR2 YFSETQ. The CDR3 sequence: CASRRQGASGELFF. The CDR3 nucleotides read TGCGCCAGCAGGCGGCAGGGGGCTTCCGGGGAGCTGTTTTTT.

The J gene is TRBJ1-2, the V gene TRBV12-3 or TRBV12-4; D is perhaps TRBD1 (6 bases). The V end lost 4 bases, the J end lost 8 bases, and 11 bases lay between the germline ends. The CDR3 is made up of 12 amino acids. CDR3 DNA sequence: TGTGCCAGCAGTTCCAGGGGATGGGGCTACACCTTC. As protein: CASSSRGWGYTF.

This clone has a handful of counts. The rearrangement joins TRBV12-5 to TRBJ2-3, with TRBD2 identical over 11 bases. V trimming: 2 bases; J trimming: 8 bases; junction bases outside the gene matches: 18. Germline CDR1 and CDR2: LGHNT and FRNRAP. This CDR3 has 19 residues. The CDR3 loop is CASGLPTGRIAGGPLTQYF. In DNA, the CDR3 is TGTGCTAGTGGTTTGCCTACCGGACGAATAGCGGGAGGGCCCCTTACGCAGTATTTT. The full variable domain, rest sourced from reference TRBV12-5 and TRBJ2-3, is DARVTQTPRHKVTEMGQEVTMRCQPILGHNTVFWYRQTMMQGLELLAYFRNRAPLDDSGMPKDRFSAEMPDATLATLKIQPSEPRDSAVYFCASGLPTGRIAGGPLTQYFGPGTRLTVL.

This clone has just a few counts. V is TRBV7-9 and J is TRBJ2-7; 9 nucleotides agree with TRBD2. This CDR3 has 14 residues. Trimming took 3 bases from V and 5 from J; bases not matched to a gene: 5. CDR1 is SEHNR, CDR2 FQNEAQ, per germline (reference sequence). CDR3: CASSFGIAGDEQYF. Written as DNA, the CDR3 is TGTGCCAGCAGCTTCGGAATAGCGGGGGACGAGCAGTACTTC.

This clone has just a few counts. The chain recombines TRBV6-1 with TRBJ2-7; 7 bases fit TRBD1. V shed 1 base, J shed 1 base, and the junction held 7 bases outside the gene matches. The CDR3 extends over 16 amino acids. Per the germline V gene, CDR1 is MNHNS and CDR2 is SASEGT. The CDR3 nucleotides read TGTGCCAGCAGTGAAGTCCCGAGACAGGGATCCTACGAGCAGTACTTC. It codes for CASSEVPRQGSYEQYF.

The rearrangement links TRBV6-4 to TRBJ2-1, with 13 bases aligning to TRBD2. The trim removed 4 bases at V and 6 bases at J, leaving 3 bases unmatched. Germline V gene sequence: CDR1 MRHNA, CDR2 SNTAGT. This CDR3 contains 15 residues. CDR3 amino acids: CASSVLAGGINEQFF. Written as DNA, the CDR3 is TGTGCCAGCAGTGTACTAGCGGGAGGGATCAATGAGCAGTTCTTC.

The chain couples TRBV4-2 to TRBJ2-3; TRBD1 agrees at 7 bases. The CDR3 is made up of 16 amino acids. The V and J ends lost 0 bases and 2 bases, in that order; junction bases with no gene match: 5. Germline CDR1 is LGHNA and CDR2 is YNFKEQ. CDR3 bases: TGTGCCAGCAGCCAAGAGGGACAGTTAGACACAGATACGCAGTATTTT. Amino acids: CASSQEGQLDTDTQYF.

The chain carries TRBV2 and TRBJ1-2; TRBD1 matches at 7 bases. The germline CDR1 and CDR2 sequences are SNHLY and FYNNEI. The trim removed 11 bases at V and 5 bases at J, leaving 20 bases unmatched. CDR3 size: 16 residues. The CDR3 DNA sequence: TGTGCCCTTCTACCCACAGGGGTTCCAGGAGGATATGGCTACACCTTC. This codes for CALLPTGVPGGYGYTF.

The V gene is TRBV2, the J gene TRBJ2-7, with 8 bases identical to TRBD1. Trimming took 9 bases from V and 3 from J; bases not matched to a gene: 13. This CDR3 contains 15 residues. CDR1 is SNHLY, CDR2 FYNNEI, per germline. The DNA for the CDR3 is TGTGCCAGTCAAGTAGGGCAGGGGGCAAGCTACGAGCAGTACTTC. This codes for CASQVGQGASYEQYF.

J is TRBJ2-1 and V is TRBV5-6; no clear D. The CDR3 loop spans 15 amino acids. Germline assignment: CDR1 SGHDT and CDR2 YYEEEE. The V gene lost 2 bases and the J gene lost 1 base, with 10 bases spanning the gap. The CDR3 DNA reads as TGTGCCAGCAGCTTATTGTCCGTTTCCTACAATGAGCAGTTCTTC. Translated, it gives CASSLLSVSYNEQFF.

This clone has just one count. The chain uses TRBV5-5 and TRBJ2-7; unclear D gene. The germline V gene has CDR1 SGHKS and CDR2 YYEKEE (reference sequence). Trimming cost V 0 bases and J 2 bases, with 15 bases left between them. This CDR3 is built from 16 residues. This CDR3 is CASSLGSVTRAYEQYF. The CDR3 coding sequence is TGTGCCAGCAGCTTGGGTTCGGTGACACGAGCCTACGAGCAGTACTTC.

The V gene is TRBV7-8, the J gene TRBJ1-1, with D uncertain. Germline values: CDR1 SGHVS, CDR2 FQNEAQ. V was trimmed by 7 bases and J by 0 bases, leaving 6 bases between them. This CDR3 comprises 12 residues. The chain's CDR3 is CASTQMNTEAFF. In nucleotides, the CDR3 is TGTGCCAGCACCCAGATGAACACTGAAGCTTTCTTT. Using reference TRBV7-8 and TRBJ1-1 for the parts outside the CDR3, the full variable domain is GAGVSQSPRYKVAKRGQDVALRCDPISGHVSLFWYQQALGQGPEFLTYFQNEAQLDKSGLPSDRFFAERPEGSVSTLKIQRTQQEDSAVYLCASTQMNTEAFFGQGTRLTVV.

A remark on this clone: Being one base from a much bigger clone, this may be a read error. The chain combines TRBV7-2 with TRBJ2-1; D is possibly TRBD2 (7 bases). With 0 bases removed from V and 2 bases from J, the gap between germline ends came to 8 bases. This CDR3 spans 15 amino acids. Germline V gene lookup returns CDR1 SGHTA and CDR2 FQGNSA. The CDR3 sequence: CASSLAGGPYNEQFF. The CDR3 DNA is TGTGCCAGCAGCTTAGCGGGGGGGCCCTACAATGAGCAGTTCTTC. Complete variable domain (other parts from reference TRBV7-2 and TRBJ2-1): GAGVSQSPSNKVTEKGKDVELRCDPISGHTALYWYRQSLGQGLEFLIYFQGNSAPDKSGLPSDRFSAERTGGSVSTLTIQRTQQEDSAVYLCASSLAGGPYNEQFFGPGTRLTVL.

The chain carries TRBV6-5 and TRBJ2-3; 9 bases map to TRBD1. Germline loops: CDR1 MNHEY, CDR2 SVGAGI. This CDR3 contains 16 residues. The J segment lost 6 bases and the V segment lost 2 bases, leaving 9 bases of the junction unmatched. Here the CDR3 reads CASSYGLTGGADTQYF. The CDR3 DNA reads as TGTGCCAGCAGTTACGGATTAACAGGGGGCGCGGATACGCAGTATTTT.

V and J are TRBV4-1 and TRBJ1-2; perhaps TRBD1 as D (5 bases). Trimming shortened V by 4 bases and J by 3 bases, and 12 bases separated the two germline ends. Germline CDR1 MGHRA, CDR2 YSYEKL. The CDR3 is 14 residues long. The CDR3 region is CASSPHGGDYGYTF. The CDR3 nucleotides are TGCGCCAGCAGCCCCCACGGGGGGGACTATGGCTACACCTTC.

The J gene is TRBJ1-1, the V gene TRBV2; possible D gene TRBD1, 6 bases. V lost 6 bases and J 1 base, leaving 9 bases between the germline ends. CDR1 and CDR2 (germline): SNHLY, FYNNEI. This CDR3 has 13 residues. The CDR3 DNA follows: TGTGCCAGCAGGGCACAGGGGAACACTGAAGCTTTCTTT. Its translation is CASRAQGNTEAFF. Filled out from reference TRBV2 and TRBJ1-1, the complete variable domain reads EPEVTQTPSHQVTQMGQEVILRCVPISNHLYFYWYRQILGQKVEFLVSFYNNEISEKSEIFDDQFSVERPDGSNFTLKIRSTKLEDSAMYFCASRAQGNTEAFFGQGTRLTVV.

This clone is a singleton in its sample. The chain has TRBV7-9 and TRBJ1-1; D is ambiguous. Deletions cut 5 bases from V and 0 bases from J, with 16 bases between. The CDR3 totals 16 residues. In germline, CDR1 is SEHNR, CDR2 FQNEAQ (reference sequence). The CDR3 nucleotides are TGTGCCAGCAGCGAGACTGGATTGCTTATGAACACTGAAGCTTTCTTT. Translation gives CASSETGLLMNTEAFF.

The J gene is TRBJ1-5, the V gene TRBV4-2; unclear D gene. Germline loops: CDR1 LGHNA, CDR2 YNFKEQ. This CDR3 has 14 amino acids. Trimming took off 4 bases at V and 3 bases at J, with 10 bases between the two ends. CDR3 residues: CASSPDKYNQPQHF. In nucleotides, the CDR3 is TGTGCCAGCAGCCCCGACAAATACAATCAGCCCCAGCATTTT.

This clone came up a few times. The chain carries TRBV11-2 and TRBJ2-7; D might be TRBD1 (5 bases). Trimming took off 1 base at V and 2 bases at J, with 12 bases between the two ends. Germline CDR1 is SGHAT and CDR2 is FQNNGV. The CDR3 contains 15 residues. This CDR3 reads CASSLGQGRTYEQYF. DNA for the CDR3: TGTGCCAGCAGCTTAGGGCAGGGTCGGACCTACGAGCAGTACTTC.

The chain recombines TRBV7-9 with TRBJ2-2; 8 bases are shared with TRBD2. This CDR3 is built from 16 residues. Germline V gene data show CDR1 as SEHNR and CDR2 as FQNEAQ (reference sequence). V lost 6 bases to trimming and J lost 9 bases; unmatched junction nucleotides: 15. The CDR3 DNA is TGTGCCAGCAGTCGCAACCCTTACAGCGGGAGTTGGGAGCTGTTTTTT. Encoded protein: CASSRNPYSGSWELFF.